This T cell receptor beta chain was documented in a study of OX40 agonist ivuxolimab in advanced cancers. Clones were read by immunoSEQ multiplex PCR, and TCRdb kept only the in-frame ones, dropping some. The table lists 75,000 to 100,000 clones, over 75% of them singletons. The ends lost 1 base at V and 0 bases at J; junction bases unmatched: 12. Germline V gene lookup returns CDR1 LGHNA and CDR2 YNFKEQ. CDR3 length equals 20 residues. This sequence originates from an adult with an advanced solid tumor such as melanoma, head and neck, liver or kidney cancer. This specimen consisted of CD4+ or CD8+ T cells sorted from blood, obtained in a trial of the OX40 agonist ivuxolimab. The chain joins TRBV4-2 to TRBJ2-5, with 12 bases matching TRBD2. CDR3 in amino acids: CASSQGLAGGAKGYQETQYF. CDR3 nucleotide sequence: TGTGCCAGCAGCCAAGGGCTAGCGGGAGGGGCTAAGGGCTACCAAGAGACCCAGTACTTC.